These T cell receptor beta chains were read from a single sample in a study of T cell responses to AZD1222 COVID-19 vaccine. Sequenced by immunoSEQ multiplex PCR; TCRdb stores in-frame clones only, minus some. Among about 130,000 clones listed, about 82% were seen once. The sample in question was peripheral blood, obtained on day 0 of AZD1222 vaccination. The receptor source for this set is an adult in good health. Each CDR3 is given with its conserved first and last residue. The order of the fields is CDR3 length, D gene, J gene, V gene, clone size, CDR3 DNA, CDR3 protein. The D gene is left open where the match is weak. Not all rows give a size; the values are once, few, many and, for expanded clones, a class.

>18|TRBD2|TRBJ2-7|TRBV5-6|NA
TGTGCCAGCAGCCCCTGGAGTACTAGCGGGGCCCGGGGGGGCGAGCAGTACTTC
CASSPWSTSGARGGEQYF
>17|TRBD1|TRBJ2-7|TRBV4-1|NA
TGCGCCAGCAGCCAAGACCCCACAGGGGGCAGGTGGGACGAGCAGTACTTC
CASSQDPTGGRWDEQYF
>13|NA|TRBJ1-5|TRBV19|few
TGTGCCAGTGCCCGCCAGATCAATCAGCCCCAGCATTTT
CASARQINQPQHF
>13|NA|TRBJ1-1|TRBV11-2|NA
TGTGCCAGCAGCTGGGCTAGAAGCACTGAAGCTTTCTTT
CASSWARSTEAFF
>14|TRBD1|TRBJ2-7|TRBV30|NA
TGTGCCTGGAGTCCATTGAGAGGGACAGATGAGCAGTACTTC
CAWSPLRGTDEQYF
>13|NA|TRBJ2-1|TRBV14|once
TGTGCCAGCAGGTCGGGGGACAGCTATGAGCAGTTCTTC
CASRSGDSYEQFF
>16|NA|TRBJ1-2|TRBV10-2|NA
TGCGCCAGCAGTACGACGGGGCCAGTCGGAAAAAGGGCTAACACCTTC
CASSTTGPVGKRANTF
>14|NA|TRBJ1-4|TRBV2|once
TGTGCCAGCAGTACCGGGACAAATAATGAAAAACTGTTTTTT
CASSTGTNNEKLFF
>15|NA|TRBJ2-5|TRBV5-4|NA
TGTGCCAGCAACCGGGGACGGGGCTTCCAAGAGACCCAGTACTTC
CASNRGRGFQETQYF
>13|NA|TRBJ2-7|TRBV11-1|NA
TGTGCCAGCAGCCGTGGGGGGGCGTACGAGCAGTACTTC
CASSRGGAYEQYF
>12|NA|TRBJ1-6|TRBV4-3|NA
TGCGCCAGCAGCCAAGGGGGTTCACCCCTCCACTTT
CASSQGGSPLHF
>17|TRBD1|TRBJ2-7|TRBV30|NA
TGTGCCTGGAGTGTAGGGCTCGGTAGGACAGGGGGCTACGAGCAGTACTTC
CAWSVGLGRTGGYEQYF
>16|TRBD1|TRBJ2-2|TRBV28|once
TGTGCCAGCAGGCCCCACACAGGGGGCGCCGGCGGGGAGCTGTTTTTT
CASRPHTGGAGGELFF
>12|NA|TRBJ2-5|TRBV4-1|NA
TGCGCCAGCAGCCAAGATCGGGAGACCCAGTACTTC
CASSQDRETQYF
>15|NA|TRBJ1-3|TRBV2|NA
TGTGCCAGCAGCGAAGAGACAGTTTTTGGAAACACCATATATTTT
CASSEETVFGNTIYF
>14|TRBD1|TRBJ1-4|TRBV9|NA
TGTGCCAGCAGCGGCATTACCACAGGGGGCGGACTGTTTTTT
CASSGITTGGGLFF
>15|NA|TRBJ1-5|TRBV19|NA
TGTGCCAGTAGCCAGGGCTATGGGAGCAATCAGCCCCAGCATTTT
CASSQGYGSNQPQHF
>16|TRBD2|TRBJ2-1|TRBV28|NA
TGTGCCAGCAGTCACCTAGCGGGAGAGGTCTACAATGAGCAGTTCTTC
CASSHLAGEVYNEQFF
>14|NA|TRBJ1-2|TRBV10-2|NA
TGCGCCAGCAGTGATTCTGTGGAATCCTATGGCTACACCTTC
CASSDSVESYGYTF
>15|NA|TRBJ2-1|TRBV5-4|few
TGTGCCAGCAGATATGCCGGGACCAAATACAATGAGCAGTTCTTC
CASRYAGTKYNEQFF
>15|NA|TRBJ1-3|TRBV7-3|NA
TGTGCCAGCAGCTTAATATCTGGGTCTGGAAACACCATATATTTT
CASSLISGSGNTIYF
>12|NA|TRBJ2-5|TRBV29-1|NA
TGCAGCGTTCCGGGGGCCGGAGAGACCCAGTACTTC
CSVPGAGETQYF
>15|NA|TRBJ2-6|TRBV27|NA
TGTGCCAGCAGTTCCCGTGGGTTTGGGGCCAACGTCCTGACTTTC
CASSSRGFGANVLTF
>18|NA|TRBJ1-1|TRBV28|NA
TGTGCCAGCAGTTTACAGTCGTGGCGGACGGAGGTGAACACTGAAGCTTTCTTT
CASSLQSWRTEVNTEAFF
>16|TRBD1|TRBJ2-7|TRBV25-1|NA
TGTGCCAGCAGTGAATACCCCCCGACAGGGTCCTACGAGCAGTACTTC
CASSEYPPTGSYEQYF
>14|NA|TRBJ1-1|TRBV18|NA
TGTGCCAGCTCACCCAACACCAAGAACACTGAAGCTTTCTTT
CASSPNTKNTEAFF
>18|NA|TRBJ1-1|TRBV28|NA
TGTGCCAGCACCAACTATTGGGGTGGTCAGGGCCTAAACACTGAAGCTTTCTTT
CASTNYWGGQGLNTEAFF
>15|TRBD1|TRBJ1-1|TRBV7-2|NA
TGTGCCAGCAGCCCACATTCTGGGACAGGGAAGGAAGCTTTCTTT
CASSPHSGTGKEAFF
>13|NA|TRBJ2-3|TRBV18|NA
TGTGCCAGCTCAGCCCAGGGAGAAGATACGCAGTATTTT
CASSAQGEDTQYF
>17|TRBD2|TRBJ2-2|TRBV5-4|NA
TGTGCCAGCAGCTTAGTGGGACTAGCGGGACGAACCGGGGAGCTGTTTTTT
CASSLVGLAGRTGELFF
>17|NA|TRBJ2-3|TRBV2|NA
TGTGCCAGCAGTTTAAGGACAGGAGGGGTTGGCACAGATACGCAGTATTTT
CASSLRTGGVGTDTQYF
>14|NA|TRBJ1-1|TRBV27|NA
TGTGCCAGCAGGCCAGGGTCGGGGCACACTGAAGCTTTCTTT
CASRPGSGHTEAFF